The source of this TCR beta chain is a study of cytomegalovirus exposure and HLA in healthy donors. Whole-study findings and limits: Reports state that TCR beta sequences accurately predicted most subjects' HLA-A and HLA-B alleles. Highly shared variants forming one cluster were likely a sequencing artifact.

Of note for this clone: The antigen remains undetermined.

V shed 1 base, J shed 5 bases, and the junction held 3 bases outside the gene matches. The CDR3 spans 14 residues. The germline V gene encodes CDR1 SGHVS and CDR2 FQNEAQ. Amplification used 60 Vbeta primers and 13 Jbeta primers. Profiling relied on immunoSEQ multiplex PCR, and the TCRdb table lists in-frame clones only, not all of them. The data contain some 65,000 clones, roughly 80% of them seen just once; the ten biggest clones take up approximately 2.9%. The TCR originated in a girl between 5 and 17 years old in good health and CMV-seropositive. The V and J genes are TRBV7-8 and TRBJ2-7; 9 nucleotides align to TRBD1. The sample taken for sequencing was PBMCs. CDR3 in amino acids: CASSLDTGGHEQYF. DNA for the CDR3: TGTGCCAGCAGCTTAGATACAGGGGGCCACGAGCAGTACTTC.